A single sample gave rise to the 4 T cell receptor beta chains below, sequenced in a study of cytomegalovirus exposure and HLA in healthy donors. With 60 Vbeta and 13 Jbeta primers, the PCR was carried out. Sequencing used immunoSEQ multiplex PCR; TCRdb keeps in-frame clones, though not all of them. The sample has around 99,000 clones, under 80% seen once. The sample consisted of PBMCs. The receptors come from a woman in her thirties or forties in good health and CMV-seropositive.

The CDR3 reads CASAGTGQETQYF. The CDR3 coding sequence is TGTGCCAGTGCCGGGACAGGTCAAGAGACCCAGTACTTC. The rearrangement joins TRBV7-2 to TRBJ2-5, with 8 bases fitting TRBD1. This CDR3 is built from 13 residues. Germline CDR1 is SGHTA and CDR2 is FQGNSA. Germline trimming cut 9 bases from V and 2 bases from J; bases unmatched to any gene: 5. Drawing the rest from reference TRBV7-2 and TRBJ2-5, the complete variable domain is GAGVSQSPSNKVTEKGKDVELRCDPISGHTALYWYRQSLGQGLEFLIYFQGNSAPDKSGLPSDRFSAERTGGSVSTLTIQRTQQEDSAVYLCASAGTGQETQYFGPGTRLLVL.

This clone was seen just once. V and J are TRBV5-1 and TRBJ1-3; D is ambiguous. Germline assignment: CDR1 SGHRS and CDR2 YFSETQ. V lost 7 bases and J 0 bases, leaving 8 bases between the germline ends. CDR3 length: 13 residues. CDR3 sequence (DNA): TGCGCCAGCCAAGCGGGCTCTGGAAACACCATATATTTT. Amino acid sequence: CASQAGSGNTIYF.

The chain links TRBV4-1 to TRBJ1-2; TRBD1 is a possible D gene (5 bases). The CDR3 covers 15 residues. Germline-derived CDR1 and CDR2 are MGHRA and YSYEKL. Trimming removed 1 base from V and 3 bases from J, with 12 bases in between. This CDR3 is CASSQGLRDHYGYTF. The DNA of the CDR3 is TGCGCCAGCAGCCAAGGACTCAGGGATCACTATGGCTACACCTTC.

The chain links TRBV5-1 to TRBJ2-1; the D gene is possibly TRBD2 (6 bases). The V end lost 0 bases, the J end lost 13 bases, and 20 bases lay between the germline ends. Germline values: CDR1 SGHRS, CDR2 YFSETQ. There are 15 residues in the CDR3. The CDR3 loop is CASSLVGLGGTEQFF. CDR3 DNA sequence: TGCGCCAGCAGCTTGGTGGGTTTAGGCGGGACGGAACAGTTCTTC.